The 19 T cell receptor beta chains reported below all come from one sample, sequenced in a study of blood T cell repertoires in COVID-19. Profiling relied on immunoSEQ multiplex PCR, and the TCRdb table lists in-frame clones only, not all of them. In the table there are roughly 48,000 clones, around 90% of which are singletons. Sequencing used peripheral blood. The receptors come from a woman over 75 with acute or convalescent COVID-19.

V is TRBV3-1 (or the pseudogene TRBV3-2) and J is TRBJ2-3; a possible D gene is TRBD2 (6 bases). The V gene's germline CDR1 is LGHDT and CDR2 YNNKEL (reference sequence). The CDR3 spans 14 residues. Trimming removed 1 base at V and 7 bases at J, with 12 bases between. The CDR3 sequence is CASSQGPRGYTQYF. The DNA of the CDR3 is TGTGCCAGCAGCCAAGGACCGCGGGGCTATACGCAGTATTTT.

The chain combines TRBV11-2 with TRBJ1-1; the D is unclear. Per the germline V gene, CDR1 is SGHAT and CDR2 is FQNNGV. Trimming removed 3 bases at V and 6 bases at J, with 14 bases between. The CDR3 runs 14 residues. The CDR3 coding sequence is TGTGCCAGCAGCTTCGGGATCTCGGAGGCTGAAGCTTTCTTT. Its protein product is CASSFGISEAEAFF.

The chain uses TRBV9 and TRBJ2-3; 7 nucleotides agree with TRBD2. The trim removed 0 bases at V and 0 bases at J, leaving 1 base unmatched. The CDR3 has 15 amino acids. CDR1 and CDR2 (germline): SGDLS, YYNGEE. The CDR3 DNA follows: TGTGCCAGCAGCGTAGTTAGCGGGAGCACAGATACGCAGTATTTT. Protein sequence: CASSVVSGSTDTQYF.

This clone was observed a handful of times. CDR3 in DNA: TGTGCCAGCAGTGTGGGAGATAGCGCGATATTCGAAAAACTGTTTTTT. Amino acids: CASSVGDSAIFEKLFF. The V call is TRBV7-9, the J call TRBJ1-4; the D is unclear. This CDR3 has 16 residues. The ends were cut back, 6 bases at V and 8 bases at J, with 22 bases in the middle. Germline lookup yields CDR1 SEHNR and CDR2 FQNEAQ (reference sequence). The full variable domain, rest sourced from reference TRBV7-9 and TRBJ1-4, is DTGVSQNPRHKITKRGQNVTFRCDPISEHNRLYWYRQTLGQGPEFLTYFQNEAQLEKSRLLSDRFSAERPKGSFSTLEIQRTEQGDSAMYLCASSVGDSAIFEKLFFGSGTQLSVL.

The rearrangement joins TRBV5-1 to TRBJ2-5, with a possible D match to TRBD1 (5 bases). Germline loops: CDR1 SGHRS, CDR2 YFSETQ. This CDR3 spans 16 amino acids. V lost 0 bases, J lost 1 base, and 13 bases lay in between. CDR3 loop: CASSLEQGWGQETQYF. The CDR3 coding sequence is TGCGCCAGCAGCTTGGAGCAGGGTTGGGGCCAAGAGACCCAGTACTTC.

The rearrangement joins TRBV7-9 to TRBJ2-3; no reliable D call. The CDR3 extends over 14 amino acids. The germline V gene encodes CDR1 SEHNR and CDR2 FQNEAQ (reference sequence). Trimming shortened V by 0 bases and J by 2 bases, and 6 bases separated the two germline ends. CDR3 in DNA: TGTGCCAGCAGCTTAGCAAGCTCCACAGATACGCAGTATTTT. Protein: CASSLASSTDTQYF. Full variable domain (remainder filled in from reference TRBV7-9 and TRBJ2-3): DTGVSQNPRHKITKRGQNVTFRCDPISEHNRLYWYRQTLGQGPEFLTYFQNEAQLEKSRLLSDRFSAERPKGSFSTLEIQRTEQGDSAMYLCASSLASSTDTQYFGPGTRLTVL.

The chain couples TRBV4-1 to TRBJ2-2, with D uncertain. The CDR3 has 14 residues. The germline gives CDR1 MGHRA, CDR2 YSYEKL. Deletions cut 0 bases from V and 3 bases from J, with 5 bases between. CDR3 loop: CASSQDRYTGELFF. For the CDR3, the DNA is TGCGCCAGCAGCCAAGATCGGTACACCGGGGAGCTGTTTTTT.

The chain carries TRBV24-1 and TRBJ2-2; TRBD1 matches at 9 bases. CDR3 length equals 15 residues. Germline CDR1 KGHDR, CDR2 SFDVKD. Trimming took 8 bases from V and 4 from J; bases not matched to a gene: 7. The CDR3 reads CATTGTGSSTGELFF. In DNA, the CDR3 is TGTGCCACCACAGGGACAGGGAGCAGCACCGGGGAGCTGTTTTTT.

The CDR3 region has the DNA TGTGCCACCAGTGATTCCACAGTAGGGGATGAAAAACTGTTTTTT. It is translated as CATSDSTVGDEKLFF. The chain has TRBV24-1 and TRBJ1-4; tentatively, D is TRBD1 (5 bases). The CDR3 sequence is 15 residues long. V was clipped by 2 bases and J by 6 bases, with 12 bases between them. The germline V gene has CDR1 KGHDR and CDR2 SFDVKD.

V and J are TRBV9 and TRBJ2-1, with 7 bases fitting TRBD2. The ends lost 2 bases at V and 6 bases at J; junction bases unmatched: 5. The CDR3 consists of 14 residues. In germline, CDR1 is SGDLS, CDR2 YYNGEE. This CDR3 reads CASSVSGYINEQFF. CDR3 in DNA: TGTGCCAGCAGCGTTAGCGGGTATATCAATGAGCAGTTCTTC.

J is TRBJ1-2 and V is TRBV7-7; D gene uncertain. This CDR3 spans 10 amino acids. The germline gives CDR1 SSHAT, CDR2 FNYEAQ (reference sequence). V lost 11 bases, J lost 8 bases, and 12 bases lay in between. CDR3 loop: CASSCNGYTF. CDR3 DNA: TGTGCCTCGAGCTGTAACGGCTACACCTTC. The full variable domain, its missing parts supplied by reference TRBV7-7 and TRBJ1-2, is GAGVSQSPRYKVTKRGQDVTLRCDPISSHATLYWYQQALGQGPEFLTYFNYEAQPDKSGLPSDRFSAERPEGSISTLTIQRTEQRDSAMYRCASSCNGYTFGSGTRLTVV.

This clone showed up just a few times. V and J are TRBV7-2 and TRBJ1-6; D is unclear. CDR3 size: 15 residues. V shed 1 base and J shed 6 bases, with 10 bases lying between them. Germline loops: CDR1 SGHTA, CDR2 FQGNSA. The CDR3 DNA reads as TGTGCCAGCAGCTTAGGCCGCGGTGGTAATTCACCCCTCCACTTT. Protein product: CASSLGRGGNSPLHF.

The CDR3 region has the DNA TGTGCCAGCAGCTTAATGGGCAGGGTGGAAAAAACTGAAGCTTTCTTT. Translating gives CASSLMGRVEKTEAFF. This sequence joins TRBV5-5 and TRBJ1-1, with TRBD1 as a possible D gene (5 bases). There are 16 residues in the CDR3. The V gene's germline CDR1 is SGHKS and CDR2 YYEKEE (reference sequence). Trimming took off 2 bases at V and 5 bases at J, with 19 bases between the two ends.

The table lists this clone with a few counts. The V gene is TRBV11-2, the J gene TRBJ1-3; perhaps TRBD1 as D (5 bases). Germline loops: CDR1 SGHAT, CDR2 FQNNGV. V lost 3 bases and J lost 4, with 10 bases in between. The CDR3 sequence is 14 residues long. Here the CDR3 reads CASSFLGVGNTIYF. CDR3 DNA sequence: TGTGCCAGCAGCTTCTTAGGGGTCGGAAACACCATATATTTT.

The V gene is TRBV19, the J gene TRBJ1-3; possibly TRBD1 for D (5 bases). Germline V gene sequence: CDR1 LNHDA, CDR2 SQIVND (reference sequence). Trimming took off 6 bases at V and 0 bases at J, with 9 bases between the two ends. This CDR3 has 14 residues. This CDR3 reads CASRLQASGNTIYF. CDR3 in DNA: TGTGCCAGTAGATTACAGGCCTCTGGAAACACCATATATTTT.

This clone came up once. The CDR3 DNA follows: TGTGCCAGCAGCTCAGGGACTTCTGGGGCCAACGTCCTGACTTTC. Protein sequence: CASSSGTSGANVLTF. This sequence joins TRBV5-4 and TRBJ2-6, with D maybe TRBD2 (6 bases). Germline V gene data show CDR1 as SGHNT and CDR2 as YYREEE (reference sequence). The CDR3 sequence is 15 residues long. The ends were cut back, 3 bases at V and 1 base at J, with 8 bases in the middle.

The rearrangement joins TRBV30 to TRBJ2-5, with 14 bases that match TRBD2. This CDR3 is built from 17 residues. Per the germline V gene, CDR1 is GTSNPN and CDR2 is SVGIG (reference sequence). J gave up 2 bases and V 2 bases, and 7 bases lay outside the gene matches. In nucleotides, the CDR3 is TGTGCCTGGAGTTTTGGGACTAGCGGGGGACCACAAGAGACCCAGTACTTC. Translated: CAWSFGTSGGPQETQYF.

In DNA, the CDR3 is TGTGCCAGCAGCCAAGGAGCTGTGCGGGGGGTGTTCACAGATACGCAGTATTTT. It translates to CASSQGAVRGVFTDTQYF. The chain combines TRBV14 with TRBJ2-3; 8 bases are a match to TRBD2. Germline V CDR1 and CDR2: SGHDN, FVKESK. The CDR3 covers 18 residues. The trim removed 1 base at V and 2 bases at J, leaving 11 bases unmatched.

The CDR3 region has the DNA TGTGCCAGCAGTCCCACCGCAAGCGACTACACCTTC. Amino acids: CASSPTASDYTF. The chain joins TRBV6-2 or TRBV6-3 to TRBJ1-2; D gene ambiguous. V was pared by 5 bases and J by 10 bases, with 14 bases between. Germline values: CDR1 MNHEY, CDR2 SVGEGT. The CDR3 is 12 residues long.